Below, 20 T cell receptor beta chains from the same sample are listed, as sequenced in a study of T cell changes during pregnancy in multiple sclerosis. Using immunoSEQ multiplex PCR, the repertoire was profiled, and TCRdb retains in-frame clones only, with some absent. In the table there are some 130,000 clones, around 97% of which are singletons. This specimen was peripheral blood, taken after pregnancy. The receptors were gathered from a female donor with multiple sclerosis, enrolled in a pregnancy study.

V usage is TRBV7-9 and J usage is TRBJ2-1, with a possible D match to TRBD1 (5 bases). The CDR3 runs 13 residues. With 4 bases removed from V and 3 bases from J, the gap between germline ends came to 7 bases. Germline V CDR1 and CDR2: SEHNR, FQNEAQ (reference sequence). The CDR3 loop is CASSSQVYNEQFF. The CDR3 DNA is TGTGCCAGCAGCTCACAGGTCTACAATGAGCAGTTCTTC.

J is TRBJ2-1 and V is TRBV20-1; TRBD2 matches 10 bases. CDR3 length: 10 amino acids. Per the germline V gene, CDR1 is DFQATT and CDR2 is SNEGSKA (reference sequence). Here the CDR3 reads CSGLADEQFF. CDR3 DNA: TGCAGCGGACTAGCGGATGAGCAGTTCTTC.

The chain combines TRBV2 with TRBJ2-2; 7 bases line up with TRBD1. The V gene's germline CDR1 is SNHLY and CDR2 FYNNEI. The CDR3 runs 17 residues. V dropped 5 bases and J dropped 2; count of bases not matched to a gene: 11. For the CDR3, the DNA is TGTGCCAGCAGTTTTGACAGGGAGAAGAAAAACACCGGGGAGCTGTTTTTT. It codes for CASSFDREKKNTGELFF.

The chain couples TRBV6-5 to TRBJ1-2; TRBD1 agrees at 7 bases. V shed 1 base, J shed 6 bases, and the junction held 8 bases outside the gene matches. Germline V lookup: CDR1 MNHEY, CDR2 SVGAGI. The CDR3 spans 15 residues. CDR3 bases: TGTGCCAGCAGTTACTTAGGGGGCCGCTGGGATGGCTACACCTTC. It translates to CASSYLGGRWDGYTF.

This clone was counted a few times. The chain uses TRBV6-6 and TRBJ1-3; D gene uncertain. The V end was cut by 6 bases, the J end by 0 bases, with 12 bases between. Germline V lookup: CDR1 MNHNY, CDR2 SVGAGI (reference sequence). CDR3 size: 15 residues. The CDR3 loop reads CASRFDGLSGNTIYF. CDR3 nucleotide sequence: TGTGCCAGCAGATTCGATGGCCTCTCTGGAAACACCATATATTTT.

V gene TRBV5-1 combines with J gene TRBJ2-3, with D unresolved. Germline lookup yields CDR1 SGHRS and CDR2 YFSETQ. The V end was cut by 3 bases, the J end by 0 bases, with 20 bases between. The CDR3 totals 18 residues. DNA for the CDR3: TGCGCCAGCAGCTCATCTTTGGCAGGCGTCACTAGCACAGATACGCAGTATTTT. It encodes CASSSSLAGVTSTDTQYF.

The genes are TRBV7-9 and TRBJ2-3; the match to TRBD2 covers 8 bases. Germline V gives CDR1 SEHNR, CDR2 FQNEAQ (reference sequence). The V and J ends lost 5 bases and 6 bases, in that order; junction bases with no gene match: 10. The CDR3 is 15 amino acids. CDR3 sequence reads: CASSPPGTSLDTQYF. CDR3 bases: TGTGCCAGCAGCCCCCCGGGGACTAGTCTTGATACGCAGTATTTT.

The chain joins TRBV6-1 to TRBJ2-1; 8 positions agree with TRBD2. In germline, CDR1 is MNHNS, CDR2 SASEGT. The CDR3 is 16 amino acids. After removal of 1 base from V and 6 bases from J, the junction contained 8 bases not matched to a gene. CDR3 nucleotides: TGTGCCAGCAGTGAAGTGACGGGACTAGGCTCCAATGAGCAGTTCTTC. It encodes CASSEVTGLGSNEQFF.

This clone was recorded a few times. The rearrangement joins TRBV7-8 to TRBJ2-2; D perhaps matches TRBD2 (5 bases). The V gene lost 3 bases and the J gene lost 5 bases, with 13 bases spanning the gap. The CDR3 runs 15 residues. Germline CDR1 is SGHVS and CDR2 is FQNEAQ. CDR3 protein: CASSLERTYTGELFF. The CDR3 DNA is TGTGCCAGCAGCTTGGAGAGGACTTATACCGGGGAGCTGTTTTTT. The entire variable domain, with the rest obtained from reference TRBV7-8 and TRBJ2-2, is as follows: GAGVSQSPRYKVAKRGQDVALRCDPISGHVSLFWYQQALGQGPEFLTYFQNEAQLDKSGLPSDRFFAERPEGSVSTLKIQRTQQEDSAVYLCASSLERTYTGELFFGEGSRLTVL.

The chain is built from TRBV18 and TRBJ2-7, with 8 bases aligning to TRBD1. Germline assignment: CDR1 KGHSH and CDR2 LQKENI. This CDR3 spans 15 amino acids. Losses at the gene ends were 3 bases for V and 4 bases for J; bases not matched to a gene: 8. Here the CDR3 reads CASSPLDRDSYEQYF. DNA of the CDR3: TGTGCCAGCTCACCCCTGGACAGGGATTCTTACGAGCAGTACTTC.

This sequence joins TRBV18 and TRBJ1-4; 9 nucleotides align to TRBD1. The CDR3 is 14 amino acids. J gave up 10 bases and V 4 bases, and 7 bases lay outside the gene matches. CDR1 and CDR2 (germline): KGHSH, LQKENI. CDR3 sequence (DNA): TGTGCCAGCTCACTGGGACAGGGCCAAGGAAAACTGTTTTTT. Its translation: CASSLGQGQGKLFF.

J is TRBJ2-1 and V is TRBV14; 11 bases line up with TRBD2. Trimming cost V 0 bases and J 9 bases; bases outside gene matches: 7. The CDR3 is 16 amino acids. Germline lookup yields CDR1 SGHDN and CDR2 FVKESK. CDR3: CASSQDLLAGVSEQFF. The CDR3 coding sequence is TGTGCCAGCAGCCAAGATTTACTAGCGGGAGTAAGTGAGCAGTTCTTC.

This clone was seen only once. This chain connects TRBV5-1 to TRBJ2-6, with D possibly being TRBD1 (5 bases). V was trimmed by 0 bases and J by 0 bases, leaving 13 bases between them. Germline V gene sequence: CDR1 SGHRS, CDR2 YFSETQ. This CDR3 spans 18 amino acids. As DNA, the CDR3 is TGCGCCAGCAGCTTGGTACCCGACAGTCTCTCTGGGGCCAACGTCCTGACTTTC. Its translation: CASSLVPDSLSGANVLTF.

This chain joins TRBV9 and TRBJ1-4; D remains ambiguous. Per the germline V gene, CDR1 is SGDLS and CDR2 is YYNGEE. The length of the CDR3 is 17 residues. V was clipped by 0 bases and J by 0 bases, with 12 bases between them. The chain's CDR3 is CASSVDVRIATNEKLFF. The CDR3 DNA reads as TGTGCCAGCAGCGTAGATGTCAGGATTGCAACTAATGAAAAACTGTTTTTT.

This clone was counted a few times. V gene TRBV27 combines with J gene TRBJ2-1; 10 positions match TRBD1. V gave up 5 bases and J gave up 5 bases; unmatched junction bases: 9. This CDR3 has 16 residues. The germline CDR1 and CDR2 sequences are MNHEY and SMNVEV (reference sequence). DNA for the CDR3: TGTGCCAGCAGTGATTTTAGACAGGGGGCAAACAATGAGCAGTTCTTC. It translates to CASSDFRQGANNEQFF.

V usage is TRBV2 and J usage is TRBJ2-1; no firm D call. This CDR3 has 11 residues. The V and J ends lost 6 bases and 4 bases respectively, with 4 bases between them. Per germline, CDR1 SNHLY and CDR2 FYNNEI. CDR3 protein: CASRLYNEQFF. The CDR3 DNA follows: TGTGCCAGCAGACTATACAATGAGCAGTTCTTC. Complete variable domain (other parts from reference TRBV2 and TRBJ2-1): EPEVTQTPSHQVTQMGQEVILRCVPISNHLYFYWYRQILGQKVEFLVSFYNNEISEKSEIFDDQFSVERPDGSNFTLKIRSTKLEDSAMYFCASRLYNEQFFGPGTRLTVL.

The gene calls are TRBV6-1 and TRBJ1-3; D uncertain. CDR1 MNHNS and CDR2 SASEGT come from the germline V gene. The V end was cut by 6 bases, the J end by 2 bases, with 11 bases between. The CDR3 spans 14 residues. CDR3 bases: TGTGCCAGCAGCCTCAGCGGAGCTGGAAACACCATATATTTT. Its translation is CASSLSGAGNTIYF.

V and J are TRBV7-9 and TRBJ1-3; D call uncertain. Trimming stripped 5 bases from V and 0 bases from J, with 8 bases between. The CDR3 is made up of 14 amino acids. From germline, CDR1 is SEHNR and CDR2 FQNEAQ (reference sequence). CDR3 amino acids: CASSAEGSGNTIYF. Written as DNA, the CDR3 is TGTGCCAGCAGCGCCGAGGGCTCTGGAAACACCATATATTTT.

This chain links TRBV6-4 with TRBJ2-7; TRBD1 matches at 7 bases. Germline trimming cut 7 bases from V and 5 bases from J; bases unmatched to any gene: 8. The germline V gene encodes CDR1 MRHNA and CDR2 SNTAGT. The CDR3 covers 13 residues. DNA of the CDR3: TGTGCCAGCACTCCCGGGACAGTGCACGAGCAGTACTTC. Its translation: CASTPGTVHEQYF.

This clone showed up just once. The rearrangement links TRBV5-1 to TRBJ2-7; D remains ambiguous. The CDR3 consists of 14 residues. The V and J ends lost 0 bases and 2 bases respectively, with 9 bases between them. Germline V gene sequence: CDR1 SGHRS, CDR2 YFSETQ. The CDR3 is CASSLDSLTYEQYF. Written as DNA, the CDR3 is TGCGCCAGCAGCTTGGACAGCCTTACCTACGAGCAGTACTTC.